The 4 T cell receptor beta chains reported below all come from one sample, sequenced in a study of T-cell reconstitution after alpha-beta-depleted transplantation in children. Researchers prepared the TCRbeta library using unique molecular identifiers, the study reports. A single record per CDR3 protein comes from TCRdb applying MiXCR to the PCR reads. The sample yields about 460,000 distinct CDR3 sequences, about 12% seen once. Sequencing was performed on PBMCs from the stem cell graft donor, taken from the stem cell graft. The receptor set was obtained from a human donor who donated a stem cell graft to a child with combined immunodeficiency.

There are a few counts of this clonotype. The chain's CDR3 is CSVDGQVGRWNEQFF. The CDR3 DNA is TGCAGCGTTGACGGACAAGTCGGGAGGTGGAATGAGCAGTTCTTC. The chain uses TRBV29-1 and TRBJ2-1, with 7 positions matching TRBD2. V dropped 3 bases and J dropped 7; count of bases not matched to a gene: 12. There are 15 residues in the CDR3. Germline-derived CDR1 and CDR2 are SQVTM and ANQGSEA.

This clonotype was picked up many times. CDR3 in amino acids: CASSPRQASTDTQYF. The CDR3 DNA sequence: TGTGCCAGCAGCCCACGACAGGCTAGCACAGATACGCAGTATTTT. The chain joins TRBV7-3 to TRBJ2-3, with D perhaps TRBD1 (6 bases). From germline, CDR1 is SGHTA and CDR2 FQGTGA. V lost 5 bases and J 0 bases, leaving 12 bases between the germline ends. The CDR3 extends over 15 amino acids.

The gene calls are TRBV6-1 and TRBJ2-1, with D unclear. Germline loops: CDR1 MNHNS, CDR2 SASEGT. V gave up 6 bases and J gave up 9 bases, with 18 bases separating them. The CDR3 extends over 14 amino acids. The CDR3 DNA reads as TGTGCCAGCAGCTCCCCCGGGCAGCTGAGTGAGCAGTTCTTC. This encodes CASSSPGQLSEQFF.

This clonotype was seen a few times. The V and J genes are TRBV12-3 or TRBV12-4 and TRBJ1-5, with TRBD1 matching over 9 bases. V lost 4 bases to trimming and J lost 3 bases; unmatched junction nucleotides: 4. The CDR3 runs 15 residues. The CDR3 protein is CASSWGTGTNQPQHF. In nucleotides, the CDR3 is TGTGCCAGCAGTTGGGGGACAGGGACCAATCAGCCCCAGCATTTT.